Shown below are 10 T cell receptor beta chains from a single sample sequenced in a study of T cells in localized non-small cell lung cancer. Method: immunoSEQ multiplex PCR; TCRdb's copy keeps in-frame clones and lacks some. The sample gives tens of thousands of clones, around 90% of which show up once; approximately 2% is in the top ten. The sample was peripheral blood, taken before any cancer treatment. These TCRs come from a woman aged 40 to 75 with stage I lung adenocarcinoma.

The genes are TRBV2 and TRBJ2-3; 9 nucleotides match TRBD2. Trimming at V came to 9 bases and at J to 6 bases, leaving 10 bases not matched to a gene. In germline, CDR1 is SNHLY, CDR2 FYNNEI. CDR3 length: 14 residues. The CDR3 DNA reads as TGTGCCAGTCTACTAGCGGGCGTTACTGATACGCAGTATTTT. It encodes CASLLAGVTDTQYF. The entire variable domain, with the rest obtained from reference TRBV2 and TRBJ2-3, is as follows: EPEVTQTPSHQVTQMGQEVILRCVPISNHLYFYWYRQILGQKVEFLVSFYNNEISEKSEIFDDQFSVERPDGSNFTLKIRSTKLEDSAMYFCASLLAGVTDTQYFGPGTRLTVL.

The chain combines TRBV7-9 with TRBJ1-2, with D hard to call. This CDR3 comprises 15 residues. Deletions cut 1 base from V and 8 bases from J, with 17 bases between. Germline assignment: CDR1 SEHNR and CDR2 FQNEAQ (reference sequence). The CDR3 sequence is CASSLGVAVRGGYTF. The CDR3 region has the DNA TGTGCCAGCAGCTTAGGCGTGGCAGTACGAGGCGGCTACACCTTC.

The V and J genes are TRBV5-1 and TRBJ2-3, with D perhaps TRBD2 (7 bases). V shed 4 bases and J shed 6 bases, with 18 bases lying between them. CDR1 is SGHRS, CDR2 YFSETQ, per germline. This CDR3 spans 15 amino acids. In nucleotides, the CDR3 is TGCGCCAGCAGCGGGATGGGGGGGGCGTCGGATACGCAGTATTTT. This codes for CASSGMGGASDTQYF.

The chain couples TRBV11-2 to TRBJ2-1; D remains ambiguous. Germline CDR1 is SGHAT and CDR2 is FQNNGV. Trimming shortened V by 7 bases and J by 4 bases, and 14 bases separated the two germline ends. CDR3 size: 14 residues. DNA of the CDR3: TGTGCCAGCACATTCAGTTTTAATTACAATGAGCAGTTCTTC. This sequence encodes CASTFSFNYNEQFF.

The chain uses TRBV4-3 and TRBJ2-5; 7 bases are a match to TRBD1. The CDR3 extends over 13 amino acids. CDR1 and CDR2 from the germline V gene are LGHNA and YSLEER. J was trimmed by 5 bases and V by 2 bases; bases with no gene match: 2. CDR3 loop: CASSQNRGETQYF. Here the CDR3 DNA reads TGCGCCAGCAGCCAAAACAGGGGCGAGACCCAGTACTTC.

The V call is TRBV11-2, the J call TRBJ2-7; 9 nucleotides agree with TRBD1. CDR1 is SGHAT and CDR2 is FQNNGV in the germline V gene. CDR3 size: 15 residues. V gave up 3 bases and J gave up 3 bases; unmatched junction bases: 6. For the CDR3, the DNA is TGTGCCAGCAGCTTGGAACAGGGGGCGGTCTACGAGCAGTACTTC. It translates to CASSLEQGAVYEQYF.

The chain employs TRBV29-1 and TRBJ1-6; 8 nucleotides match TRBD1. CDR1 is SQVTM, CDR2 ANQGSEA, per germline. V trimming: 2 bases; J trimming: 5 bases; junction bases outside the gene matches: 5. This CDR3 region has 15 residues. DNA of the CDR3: TGCAGCGTTGAATGTGGGGGACAGGATAATTCACCCCTCCACTTT. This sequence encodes CSVECGGQDNSPLHF.

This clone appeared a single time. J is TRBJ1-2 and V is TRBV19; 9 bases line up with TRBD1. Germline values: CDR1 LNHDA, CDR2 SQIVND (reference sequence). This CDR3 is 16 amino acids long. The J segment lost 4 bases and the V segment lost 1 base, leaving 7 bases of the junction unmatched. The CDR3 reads CASSIAWTGDIYGYTF. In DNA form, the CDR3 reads TGTGCCAGTAGTATAGCTTGGACAGGGGACATCTATGGCTACACCTTC. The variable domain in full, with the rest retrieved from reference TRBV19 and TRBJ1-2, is DGGITQSPKYLFRKEGQNVTLSCEQNLNHDAMYWYRQDPGQGLRLIYYSQIVNDFQKGDIAEGYSVSREKKESFPLTVTSAQKNPTAFYLCASSIAWTGDIYGYTFGSGTRLTVV.

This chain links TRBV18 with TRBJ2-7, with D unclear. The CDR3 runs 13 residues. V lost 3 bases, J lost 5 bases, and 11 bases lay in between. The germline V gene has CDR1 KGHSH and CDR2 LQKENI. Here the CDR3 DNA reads TGTGCCAGCTCACCGTCAGGTATCAACGAGCAGTACTTC. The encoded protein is CASSPSGINEQYF.

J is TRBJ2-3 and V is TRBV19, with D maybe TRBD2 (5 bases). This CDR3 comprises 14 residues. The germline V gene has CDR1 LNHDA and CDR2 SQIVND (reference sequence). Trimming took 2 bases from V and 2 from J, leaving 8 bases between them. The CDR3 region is CASSISGVTDTQYF. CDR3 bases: TGTGCCAGTAGTATATCCGGGGTCACAGATACGCAGTATTTT.